The rows below give T cell receptor beta chains drawn from one sample of a study of blood T cell repertoires in COVID-19. Measured with immunoSEQ multiplex PCR; TCRdb has only the in-frame clones, and not every one. The sample includes roughly 110,000 clones, 71% of them seen just once. Sequenced sample: peripheral blood. These receptors originate from a human donor with acute or convalescent COVID-19. The donor label of this sample is uncertain. The conserved cysteine and the conserved F or W are not part of the CDR3 here. Each record gives: J gene, V gene, CDR3 protein.

j_call: TRBJ1-1
v_call: TRBV7-9
cdr3_aa: ASIAETGANTEAF

j_call: TRBJ1-2
v_call: TRBV9
cdr3_aa: ASSARGGRSYGYT

j_call: TRBJ2-3
v_call: TRBV9
cdr3_aa: ASSVGKTSGVRRTDTQY

j_call: TRBJ1-5
v_call: TRBV5-6
cdr3_aa: ASSTYRLGQGETNQPQH

j_call: TRBJ2-3
v_call: TRBV28
cdr3_aa: ASSSPQGAAGTDTQY

j_call: TRBJ2-7
v_call: TRBV7-6
cdr3_aa: ASSLSGGLAYEQY

j_call: TRBJ2-5
v_call: TRBV19
cdr3_aa: ASSARDIQETQY

j_call: TRBJ1-4
v_call: TRBV19
cdr3_aa: ASSYTVFGNEKLF

j_call: TRBJ2-2
v_call: TRBV9
cdr3_aa: ASSFPGSGPNTGELF

j_call: TRBJ2-7
v_call: TRBV7-2
cdr3_aa: ASSSSVSGDPPHEQY

j_call: TRBJ2-1
v_call: TRBV7-3
cdr3_aa: ASSSSAGALRNEQF

j_call: TRBJ2-2
v_call: TRBV24-1
cdr3_aa: ATSVSGGAPGELF

j_call: TRBJ1-6
v_call: TRBV6-4
cdr3_aa: ASSGPQGKSP

j_call: TRBJ1-6
v_call: TRBV5-1
cdr3_aa: ASSRDRGGNSPLH

j_call: TRBJ2-1
v_call: TRBV28
cdr3_aa: ASSPRTENNEQF

j_call: TRBJ1-1
v_call: TRBV12-3/TRBV12-4
cdr3_aa: ASRLGGTEAF

j_call: TRBJ2-6
v_call: TRBV7-2
cdr3_aa: ASSLSVQGSSGANVLT

j_call: TRBJ2-1
v_call: TRBV7-9
cdr3_aa: ASSLVAGGYNEQF

j_call: TRBJ1-2
v_call: TRBV29-1
cdr3_aa: SVWRENYGYT